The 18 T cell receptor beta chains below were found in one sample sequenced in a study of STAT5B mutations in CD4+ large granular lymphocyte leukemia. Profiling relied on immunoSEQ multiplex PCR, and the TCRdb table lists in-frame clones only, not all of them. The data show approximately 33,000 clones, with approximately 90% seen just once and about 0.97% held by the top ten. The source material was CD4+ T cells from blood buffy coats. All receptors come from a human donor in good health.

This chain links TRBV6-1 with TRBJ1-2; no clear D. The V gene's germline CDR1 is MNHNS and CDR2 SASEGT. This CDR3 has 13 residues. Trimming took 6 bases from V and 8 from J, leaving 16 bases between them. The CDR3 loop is CASSRREPVGYTF. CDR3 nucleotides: TGTGCCAGCAGCCGGAGGGAGCCCGTCGGCTACACCTTC.

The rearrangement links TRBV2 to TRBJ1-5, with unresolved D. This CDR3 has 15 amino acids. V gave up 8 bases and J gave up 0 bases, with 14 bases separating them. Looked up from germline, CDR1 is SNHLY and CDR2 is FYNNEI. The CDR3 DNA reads TGTGCCAGCTCTCGGGAGGGAGATAGCAATCAGCCCCAGCATTTT. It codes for CASSREGDSNQPQHF.

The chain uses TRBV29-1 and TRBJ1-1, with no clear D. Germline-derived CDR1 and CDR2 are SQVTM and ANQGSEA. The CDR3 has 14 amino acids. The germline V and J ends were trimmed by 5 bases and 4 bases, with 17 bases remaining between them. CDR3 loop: CSVSKPPGFTEAFF. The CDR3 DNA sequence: TGCAGCGTTTCTAAACCTCCAGGCTTCACTGAAGCTTTCTTT. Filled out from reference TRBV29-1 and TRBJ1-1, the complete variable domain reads SAVISQKPSRDICQRGTSLTIQCQVDSQVTMMFWYRQQPGQSLTLIATANQGSEATYESGFVIDKFPISRPNLTFSTLTVSNMSPEDSSIYLCSVSKPPGFTEAFFGQGTRLTVV.

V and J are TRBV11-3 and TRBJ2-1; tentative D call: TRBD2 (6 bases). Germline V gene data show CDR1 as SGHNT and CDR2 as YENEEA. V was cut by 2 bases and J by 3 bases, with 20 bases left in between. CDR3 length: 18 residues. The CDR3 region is CASSLSIEAGALYNEQFF. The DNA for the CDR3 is TGTGCCAGCAGCTTATCTATCGAAGCGGGTGCCCTCTACAATGAGCAGTTCTTC.

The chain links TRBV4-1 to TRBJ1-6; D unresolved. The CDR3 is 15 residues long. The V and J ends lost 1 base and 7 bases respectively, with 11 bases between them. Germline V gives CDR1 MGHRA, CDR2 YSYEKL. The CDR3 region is CASSQGVVVNSPLHF. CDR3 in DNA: TGCGCCAGCAGCCAAGGGGTAGTCGTGAATTCACCCCTCCACTTT.

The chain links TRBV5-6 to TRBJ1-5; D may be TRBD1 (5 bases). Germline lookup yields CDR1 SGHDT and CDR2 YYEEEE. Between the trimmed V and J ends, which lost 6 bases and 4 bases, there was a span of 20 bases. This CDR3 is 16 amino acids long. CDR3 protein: CASTARGVGRNQPQHF. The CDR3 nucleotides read TGTGCCAGCACCGCGCGGGGCGTCGGGCGAAATCAGCCCCAGCATTTT.

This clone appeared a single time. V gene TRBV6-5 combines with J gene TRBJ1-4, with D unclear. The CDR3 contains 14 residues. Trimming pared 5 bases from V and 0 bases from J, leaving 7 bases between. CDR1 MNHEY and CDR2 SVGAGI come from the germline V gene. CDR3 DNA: TGTGCCAGCAGTCTAACGGCAACTAATGAAAAACTGTTTTTT. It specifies CASSLTATNEKLFF.

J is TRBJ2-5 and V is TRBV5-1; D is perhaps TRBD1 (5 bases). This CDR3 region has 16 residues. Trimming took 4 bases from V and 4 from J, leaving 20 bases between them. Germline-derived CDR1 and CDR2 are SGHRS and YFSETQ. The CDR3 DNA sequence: TGCGCCAGCAGCCCAGGGCCTTACCCAAACCTAGAGACCCAGTACTTC. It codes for CASSPGPYPNLETQYF.

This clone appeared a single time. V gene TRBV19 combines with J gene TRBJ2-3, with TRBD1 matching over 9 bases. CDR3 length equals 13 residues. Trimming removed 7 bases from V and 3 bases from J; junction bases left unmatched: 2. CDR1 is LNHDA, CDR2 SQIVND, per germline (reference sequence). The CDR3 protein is CASKGQGTDTQYF. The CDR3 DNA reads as TGTGCCAGTAAGGGACAGGGAACAGATACGCAGTATTTT.

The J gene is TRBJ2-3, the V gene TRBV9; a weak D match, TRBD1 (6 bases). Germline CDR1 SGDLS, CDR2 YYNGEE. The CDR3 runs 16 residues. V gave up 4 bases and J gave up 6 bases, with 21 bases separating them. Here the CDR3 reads CASSPRGQGWEDTQYF. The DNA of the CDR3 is TGTGCCAGCAGCCCTCGTGGGCAGGGGTGGGAGGATACGCAGTATTTT. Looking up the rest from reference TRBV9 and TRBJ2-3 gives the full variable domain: DSGVTQTPKHLITATGQRVTLRCSPRSGDLSVYWYQQSLDQGLQFLIQYYNGEERAKGNILERFSAQQFPDLHSELNLSSLELGDSALYFCASSPRGQGWEDTQYFGPGTRLTVL.

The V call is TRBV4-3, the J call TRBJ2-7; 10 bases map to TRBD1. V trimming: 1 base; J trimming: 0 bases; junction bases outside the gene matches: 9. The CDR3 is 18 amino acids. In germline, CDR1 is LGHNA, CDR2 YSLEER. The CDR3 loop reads CASSQAARGTGVSYEQYF. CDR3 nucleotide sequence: TGCGCCAGCAGCCAAGCAGCGCGCGGGACAGGGGTCTCCTACGAGCAGTACTTC.

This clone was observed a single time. This CDR3 is CASSLSRTDTQYF. The CDR3 bases are TGTGCCAGCAGCTTAAGCCGCACAGATACGCAGTATTTT. The gene calls are TRBV7-3 and TRBJ2-3; D unclear. V lost 1 base to trimming and J lost 1 base, with 3 bases between them. This CDR3 is 13 amino acids long. CDR1 is SGHTA and CDR2 is FQGTGA in the germline V gene.

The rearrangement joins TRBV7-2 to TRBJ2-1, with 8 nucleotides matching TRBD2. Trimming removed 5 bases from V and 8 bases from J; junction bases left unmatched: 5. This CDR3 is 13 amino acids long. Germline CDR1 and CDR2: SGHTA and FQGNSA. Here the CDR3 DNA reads TGTGCCAGCAGCCCCGGGGGGGGAGATGAGCAGTTCTTC. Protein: CASSPGGGDEQFF.

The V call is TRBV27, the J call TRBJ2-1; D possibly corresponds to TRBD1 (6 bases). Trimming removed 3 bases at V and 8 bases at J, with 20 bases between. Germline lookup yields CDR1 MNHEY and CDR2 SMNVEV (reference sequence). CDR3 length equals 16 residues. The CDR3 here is CASSFRTGSQGDEQFF. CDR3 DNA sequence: TGTGCCAGCAGTTTTCGTACAGGGTCCCAAGGTGATGAGCAGTTCTTC.

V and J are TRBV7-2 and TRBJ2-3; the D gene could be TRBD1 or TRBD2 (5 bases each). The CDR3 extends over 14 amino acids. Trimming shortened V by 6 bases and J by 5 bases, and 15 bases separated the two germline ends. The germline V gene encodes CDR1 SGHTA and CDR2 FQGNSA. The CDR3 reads CASRYGTGQDTQYF. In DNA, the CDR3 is TGTGCCAGCAGATACGGGACCGGACAAGATACGCAGTATTTT.

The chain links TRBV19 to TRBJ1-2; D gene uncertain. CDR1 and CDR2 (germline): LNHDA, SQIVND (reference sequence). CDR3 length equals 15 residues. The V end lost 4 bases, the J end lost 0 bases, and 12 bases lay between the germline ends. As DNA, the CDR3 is TGTGCCAGTAGTACCCTAGGGATCTCTAACTATGGCTACACCTTC. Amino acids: CASSTLGISNYGYTF.

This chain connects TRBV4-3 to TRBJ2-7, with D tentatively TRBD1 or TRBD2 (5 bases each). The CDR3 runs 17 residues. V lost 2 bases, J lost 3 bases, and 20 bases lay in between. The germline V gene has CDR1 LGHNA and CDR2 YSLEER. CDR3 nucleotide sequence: TGCGCCAGCAGCCAAAAGTGGGGACGTCCTTCCTTCTACGAGCAGTACTTC. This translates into CASSQKWGRPSFYEQYF.

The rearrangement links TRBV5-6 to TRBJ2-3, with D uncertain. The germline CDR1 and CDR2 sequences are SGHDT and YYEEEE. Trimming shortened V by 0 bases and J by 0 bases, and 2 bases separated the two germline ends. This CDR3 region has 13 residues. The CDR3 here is CASSLASTDTQYF. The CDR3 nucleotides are TGTGCCAGCAGCTTGGCGAGCACAGATACGCAGTATTTT.